This T cell receptor (beta chain) was sequenced during a study of shared clonotypes between healthy human individuals. Germline V gene lookup returns CDR1 SGHAT and CDR2 FQNNGV. With 1 base removed from V and 5 bases from J, the gap between germline ends came to 11 bases. The CDR3 is made up of 14 amino acids. Only in-frame clones appear in the TCRdb table, and some are missing; sequencing was by immunoSEQ multiplex PCR. The sample has roughly 700,000 clones, around two thirds seen once. The chain joins TRBV11-2 to TRBJ1-2; possibly TRBD1 for D (6 bases). The clonotype originates from a woman in her 30s in good health. The sequenced material came from memory CD4+ T cells sorted from blood. The subset denotes: CD45RA-negative fraction. This chain's CDR3 is CASSLVAQGYGYTF. The CDR3 DNA follows: TGTGCCAGCAGCTTAGTAGCCCAGGGGTATGGCTACACCTTC.